A single sample is the source of the 8 T cell receptor beta chains below, sequenced in a study of PD-L1 blockade in urothelial cancer. TCRdb keeps only in-frame clones here, not all; method: immunoSEQ multiplex PCR. The profile covers just under 45,000 clones, with 83% appearing a single time and approximately 16% taken by the ten largest. The time point: peripheral blood 6 weeks after treatment start. This specimen was PBMCs, taken around atezolizumab (anti-PD-L1) treatment. The receptors here all came from a man aged 60 to 69 with urothelial cancer.

This clone has just one count. The CDR3 reads CASSAAGSLYGYTF. CDR3 nucleotide sequence: TGTGCCAGCAGCGCCGCAGGATCTCTCTATGGCTACACCTTC. The chain has TRBV9 and TRBJ1-2; no reliable D call. Trimming took 3 bases from V and 4 from J, leaving 13 bases between them. The CDR3 loop spans 14 amino acids. Germline CDR1 SGDLS, CDR2 YYNGEE. The full variable domain, with the rest looked up from reference TRBV9 and TRBJ1-2, is DSGVTQTPKHLITATGQRVTLRCSPRSGDLSVYWYQQSLDQGLQFLIQYYNGEERAKGNILERFSAQQFPDLHSELNLSSLELGDSALYFCASSAAGSLYGYTFGSGTRLTVV.

The genes are TRBV6-5 and TRBJ2-1, with a tentative D call TRBD1 (5 bases). The CDR3 runs to 13 residues. Trimming pared 2 bases from V and 5 bases from J, leaving 7 bases between. CDR1 and CDR2 (germline): MNHEY, SVGAGI. CDR3 loop: CASSYKGNNEQFF. The CDR3 DNA follows: TGTGCCAGCAGTTACAAGGGGAACAATGAGCAGTTCTTC.

The chain joins TRBV28 to TRBJ1-5, with 8 bases that match TRBD1. V lost 6 bases to trimming and J lost 6 bases; unmatched junction nucleotides: 7. Germline V CDR1 and CDR2: MDHEN, SYDVKM. CDR3 length: 14 amino acids. Written as DNA, the CDR3 is TGTGCCAGCAGGGGAGACAGGGGCGTTCAGCCCCAGCATTTT. This gives the protein CASRGDRGVQPQHF.

The V gene is TRBV2, the J gene TRBJ2-1; 11 bases are shared with TRBD1. The germline V gene encodes CDR1 SNHLY and CDR2 FYNNEI. The CDR3 is made up of 15 amino acids. V shed 6 bases, J shed 6 bases, and the junction held 7 bases outside the gene matches. CDR3 sequence (DNA): TGTGCCAGCAGGATGGGGACAGGGGGAACCAATGAGCAGTTCTTC. It codes for CASRMGTGGTNEQFF.

The chain couples TRBV7-2 to TRBJ2-5; weak D call: TRBD2 (6 bases). Germline V lookup: CDR1 SGHTA, CDR2 FQGNSA. Trimming removed 4 bases from V and 1 base from J, with 13 bases in between. This CDR3 is built from 15 residues. CDR3 loop: CASSSLRGLQETQYF. In nucleotides, the CDR3 is TGTGCCAGCAGCTCTCTTAGGGGACTCCAAGAGACCCAGTACTTC. The full variable domain, in which reference TRBV7-2 and TRBJ2-5 provide the parts outside the CDR3, is GAGVSQSPSNKVTEKGKDVELRCDPISGHTALYWYRQSLGQGLEFLIYFQGNSAPDKSGLPSDRFSAERTGGSVSTLTIQRTQQEDSAVYLCASSSLRGLQETQYFGPGTRLLVL.

The rearrangement links TRBV6-5 to TRBJ2-2, with a weak D call TRBD2 (5 bases). CDR3 length: 15 amino acids. Germline CDR1 is MNHEY and CDR2 is SVGAGI. The V end lost 2 bases, the J end lost 7 bases, and 14 bases lay between the germline ends. CDR3 amino acids: CASSYKYLEGGELFF. The CDR3 nucleotides read TGTGCCAGCAGTTACAAATATCTCGAGGGCGGGGAGCTGTTTTTT.

The gene calls are TRBV7-2 and TRBJ2-6, with D unclear. This CDR3 comprises 13 residues. In germline, CDR1 is SGHTA, CDR2 FQGNSA. With 3 bases removed from V and 12 bases from J, the gap between germline ends came to 12 bases. The CDR3 region has the DNA TGTGCCAGCAGCTTGAGGTCCCTCGGCGTCCTGACTTTC. Its translation is CASSLRSLGVLTF.

The chain is built from TRBV19 and TRBJ1-4, with D hard to call. Germline V CDR1 and CDR2: LNHDA, SQIVND (reference sequence). The CDR3 spans 14 residues. Trimming shortened V by 7 bases and J by 7 bases, and 16 bases separated the two germline ends. In nucleotides, the CDR3 is TGTGCCAGTAAATTTCACGATCCGGGTGAAAAACTGTTTTTT. Its protein product is CASKFHDPGEKLFF. Combining the CDR3 with reference TRBV19 and TRBJ1-4 gives the whole variable domain DGGITQSPKYLFRKEGQNVTLSCEQNLNHDAMYWYRQDPGQGLRLIYYSQIVNDFQKGDIAEGYSVSREKKESFPLTVTSAQKNPTAFYLCASKFHDPGEKLFFGSGTQLSVL.